This TCR beta chain comes out of a study of cytomegalovirus exposure and HLA in healthy donors. The study, taken as a whole, reports: For most TCR beta V segments, an earlier analysis put the productive rate at about 87% or about 30% of the time.

The CDR3 is 14 residues long. Trimming at V came to 5 bases and at J to 7 bases, leaving 8 bases not matched to a gene. Germline CDR1 is MNHEY and CDR2 is SMNVEV (reference sequence). PCR employed 60 Vbeta and 13 Jbeta primers. The assay was immunoSEQ multiplex PCR, and TCRdb's table has in-frame clones only and misses some. The sample lists approximately 140,000 clones; 60% to 85% were seen once. Notes on this clone: Antigen: not known.

Source material: PBMCs. The chain carries TRBV27 and TRBJ1-2, with 9 bases matching TRBD1. The source of this sequence is a man in his forties or fifties in good health and CMV-seropositive. CDR3 in amino acids: CASSPTGGRGGYTF. The CDR3 bases are TGTGCCAGCAGTCCCACAGGGGGCCGGGGTGGCTACACCTTC.